This entry concerns a single T cell receptor beta chain. Its specificity is unknown. This sample stems from a study of cytomegalovirus exposure and HLA in healthy donors. Study-wide background: Genotyping showed around 81% of a few hundred donors falling in the Caucasian-associated ancestry cluster.

The V gene lost 1 base and the J gene lost 4 bases, with 7 bases spanning the gap. The CDR3 loop spans 13 amino acids. CDR1 is SGHTA, CDR2 FQGNSA, per germline. PCR involved 60 Vbeta and 13 Jbeta primers. Sequencing used immunoSEQ multiplex PCR; TCRdb keeps in-frame clones, though not all of them. The sample contains 160,000 or so clones, more than 65% of which appear only once. Study-wide findings and caveats: TCR sequences were mostly rare, though some public TCRs occurred in many donors. The authors enumerated 150 to 200 TCR beta chains as linked to cytomegalovirus. Trimming of TCR beta V- and J-genes showed a link, identified in a later analysis, to a missense DCLRE1C variant.

Sequencing input: PBMCs. This sequence was found in a man aged 18 to 35 in good health and CMV-seropositive. The V gene is TRBV7-2, the J gene TRBJ1-1; D is unclear. CDR3 DNA sequence: TGTGCCAGCAGCTTAGGAGTGCCCACTGAAGCTTTCTTT. This gives the protein CASSLGVPTEAFF.